These T cell receptor beta chains were read from a single sample in a study of patients and donors after allogeneic stem cell transplantation. TCRdb independently ran MiXCR on the RT-PCR reads; one entry per CDR3 protein. Of roughly 40,000 distinct CDR3 sequences listed, roughly 29% are singletons. The sample comprised blood, either unsorted or a sorted T cell fraction (not recorded which). These receptors came from a human donor who was either an allogeneic HSCT recipient or a stem cell or donor lymphocyte infusion donor (not recorded which). It is not recorded whose cells these are; they may come from a transplant donor. Both conserved end residues are part of each CDR3. Fields, in order: clone size, J gene, V gene, D gene, CDR3 DNA, CDR3 protein. The D gene is left open where the match is weak. Some rows have no size entry. The others give once, few or many, or a class for an expanded clone.

. | TRBJ1-2 | TRBV25-1 | . | TGTGCCAGCAGTGTCCCGGGAAGTAATGGCTACACCTTC | CASSVPGSNGYTF
. | TRBJ2-7 | TRBV5-6 | . | TGTGCCAGCAGCTTAGGCGTTGATAGGTACGAGCAGTACTTC | CASSLGVDRYEQYF
many | TRBJ1-2 | TRBV4-3 | . | TGCGCCAGCAGCCAGGACGAAGGGGTTGGGGTACGCTACACCTTC | CASSQDEGVGVRYTF
few | TRBJ1-1 | TRBV7-9 | TRBD1 | TGTGCCAGCAGCCCCTTCACAGGGGCCAGGACTGAAGCTTTCTTT | CASSPFTGARTEAFF
few | TRBJ2-2 | TRBV12-3/TRBV12-4 | . | TGTGCCAGCAGAGACCCAGAGCGGGAGCTGTTTTTT | CASRDPERELFF
. | TRBJ1-6 | TRBV4-3 | . | TGCGCCAGCAGCCAAGTAAGCAACGGAGGTTCACCCCTCCACTTT | CASSQVSNGGSPLHF
. | TRBJ2-2 | TRBV20-1 | TRBD1 | TGCAGTGCTACGGGACAGAGGCGCCCCGGGGAGCTGTTTTTT | CSATGQRRPGELFF
. | TRBJ2-5 | TRBV6-5 | . | TGTGCCAGCAGCCTCCACAGGGAGGGGGAGACCCAGTACTTC | CASSLHREGETQYF
many | TRBJ1-3 | TRBV29-1 | . | TGCAGCGTTGGCCCGGGGCCTGGAAACACCATATATTTT | CSVGPGPGNTIYF
many | TRBJ2-1 | TRBV5-6 | . | TGTGCCAGCAGCTTAGGTCCGACGGATGAGCAGTTCTTC | CASSLGPTDEQFF
few | TRBJ1-4 | TRBV10-3 | . | TGTGCCATCAGTGACGAGCCAACTAATGAAAAACTGTTTTTT | CAISDEPTNEKLFF
few | TRBJ2-7 | TRBV6-6 | TRBD1 | TGTGCCAGCAGTTACCGGACAGGGGGGTACGAGCAGTACTTC | CASSYRTGGYEQYF
once | TRBJ2-5 | TRBV4-1 | . | TGCGCCAGCACCCGGGACAATCGTGAAGAGACCCAGTACTTC | CASTRDNREETQYF
few | TRBJ2-1 | TRBV7-2 | TRBD1 | TGTGCCAGCAGCGCTCGACAGGGGGCAACATACAATGAGCAGTTCTTC | CASSARQGATYNEQFF
. | TRBJ2-1 | TRBV10-3 | . | TGTGCCATGATCGTAAATGAGCAGTTCTTC | CAMIVNEQFF
. | TRBJ2-5 | TRBV7-3 | . | TGTGCCAGCAGCGCAACAGGGATGCAAGAGACCCAGTACTTC | CASSATGMQETQYF
. | TRBJ1-5 | TRBV27 | TRBD1 | TGTGCCAGCAGTCGACAGGGGGCGACGGGCAATCAGCCCCAGCATTTT | CASSRQGATGNQPQHF
. | TRBJ2-7 | TRBV4-3 | . | TGCGCCAGCAGCCAAGTGGCAGGGGGGTCCTACGAGCAGTACTTC | CASSQVAGGSYEQYF
. | TRBJ2-1 | TRBV7-9 | TRBD2 | TGTGCCAGCAGCTTAGAAGGGACTAGGTCCTACAATGAGCAGTTCTTC | CASSLEGTRSYNEQFF
. | TRBJ1-2 | TRBV12-3/TRBV12-4 | . | TGTGCCAGCAACGGGGGCGACAGTAACTATGGCTACACCTTC | CASNGGDSNYGYTF
. | TRBJ1-2 | TRBV28 | . | TGTGCCAGCAGTACCCGGGGGGCCTATGGCTACACCTTC | CASSTRGAYGYTF
. | TRBJ1-6 | TRBV5-1 | . | TGCGCCAGCAGCTTGGCCAGCGGACGGCTTGATTCACCCCTCCACTTT | CASSLASGRLDSPLHF
. | TRBJ2-7 | TRBV6-2/TRBV6-3 | . | TGTGCCAGCAAACTGGACACTCTAAACTCCTACGAGCAGTACTTC | CASKLDTLNSYEQYF
. | TRBJ2-5 | TRBV20-1 | . | TGCAGTGCTAGAGATAGGGGTGGGTTCCAAGAGGGCCAGTACTTC | CSARDRGGFQEGQYF
. | TRBJ2-1 | TRBV11-2 | . | TGTGCCAGCCCCCCGGGGTTCTTC | CASPPGFF
many | TRBJ1-5 | TRBV9 | . | TGTGCCAGCAACGATATGGGGGATAGCAATCAGCCCCAGCATTTT | CASNDMGDSNQPQHF
. | TRBJ2-7 | TRBV2 | TRBD2 | TGTGCCAGTATAACTAGCGGGAGCTACGAGCAGTACTTC | CASITSGSYEQYF
few | TRBJ1-3 | TRBV4-1 | . | TGCGCCAGCAGCCAAGTAGGGACACAACTCGCTGGAAACACCATATATTTT | CASSQVGTQLAGNTIYF
. | TRBJ2-5 | TRBV7-8 | TRBD1 | TGTGCCAGCAGCCCTGGACAGGGACTGGAGACCCAGTACTTC | CASSPGQGLETQYF
. | TRBJ2-7 | TRBV20-1 | . | TGCAGTGCTAGCGCTGACAGTTATCTCTACGAGCAGTACTTC | CSASADSYLYEQYF
. | TRBJ2-1 | TRBV20-1 | . | TGCAGTGCTATGAGTCAGTACAATAAGCAGTTCTTC | CSAMSQYNKQFF
few | TRBJ1-4 | TRBV20-1 | . | TGCAGTGCTAGAGATCCAGCTAATGAAAAACTGTTTTTT | CSARDPANEKLFF
. | TRBJ2-2 | TRBV20-1 | . | TGCAGTGCTAGAGTGGCCGGGGACACCGGGGAGCTGTTTTTT | CSARVAGDTGELFF
. | TRBJ2-1 | TRBV28 | TRBD2 | TGTGCCAGCAGTACCTTAGCGGGAGGGAATGAGCAGTTCTTC | CASSTLAGGNEQFF
. | TRBJ1-4 | TRBV28 | . | TGTGCCAGCGGGGAGGCGGGGGTCGGGAATGAAAAACTGTTTTTT | CASGEAGVGNEKLFF